Below, 11 T cell receptor beta chains from the same sample are listed, as sequenced in a study of blood T cell repertoires in COVID-19 (dated by TCRdb to the early 2020s). The protocol used for the library was the immunoSEQ multiplex PCR assay. The source is immuneACCESS, and TCRdb retained only in-frame sequences with V and J called. Part of the clones is not carried over; for the studies checked, unresolved V genes explain less than half of this, and the remainder is unexplained. A total of some 250,000 clones appear in this sample, around 89% of them only once. Roughly 10% of the sample is held by the ten biggest clonotypes. Source material: PBMCs or T cells enriched from blood (not recorded which). Every receptor here comes from a man aged 35-49 years who had recovered from COVID-19.

The gene calls are TRBV5-1 and TRBJ1-6, with D possibly matching TRBD1 (6 bases). Germline V gives CDR1 SGHRS, CDR2 YFSETQ. Trimming shortened V by 0 bases and J by 6 bases, and 10 bases separated the two germline ends. CDR3 length: 15 residues. CDR3 protein: CASSLDRDLNSPLHF. The CDR3 coding sequence is TGCGCCAGCAGCTTGGACAGGGACCTTAATTCACCCCTCCACTTT.

The chain is built from TRBV5-8 and TRBJ1-2, with D possibly matching TRBD1 (5 bases). The CDR3 is 12 amino acids. The ends were cut back, 2 bases at V and 5 bases at J, with 7 bases in the middle. CDR1 is SGHTS and CDR2 is YDEGEE in the germline V gene. For the CDR3, the DNA is TGTGCCAGCAGCTTACGGGGGTATGGCTACACCTTC. This sequence encodes CASSLRGYGYTF.

CDR3 in amino acids: CASTDPGSYNEQFF. The CDR3 DNA reads TGCGCCAGCACCGACCCGGGCTCCTACAATGAGCAGTTCTTC. The rearrangement links TRBV5-1 to TRBJ2-1; no definite D call. This CDR3 comprises 14 residues. Trimming left V 6 bases short and J 0 bases short, with 10 bases between. Germline assignment: CDR1 SGHRS and CDR2 YFSETQ.

The chain recombines TRBV7-6 with TRBJ1-1; D might be TRBD1 (6 bases). V was shortened by 5 bases and J by 1 base, with 17 bases between the two germline ends. The germline gives CDR1 SGHVS, CDR2 FNYEAQ. The CDR3 sequence is 16 residues long. The CDR3 protein is CASSPLSAGENTEAFF. CDR3 coding DNA: TGTGCCAGCAGCCCCCTCTCGGCAGGGGAGAACACTGAAGCTTTCTTT.

There are a few counts of this clone. The V gene is TRBV5-1, the J gene TRBJ2-3, with TRBD2 matching over 10 bases. After removal of 4 bases from V and 2 bases from J, the junction contained 13 bases not matched to a gene. The CDR3 sequence is 18 residues long. CDR1 is SGHRS, CDR2 YFSETQ, per germline. The CDR3 DNA sequence: TGCGCCAGCAGCATTGGGAGTCTAGCGGGGGCCTTCACAGATACGCAGTATTTT. This translates into CASSIGSLAGAFTDTQYF.

The chain recombines TRBV6-5 with TRBJ2-1; D may be TRBD1 (5 bases). This CDR3 region has 13 residues. The germline gives CDR1 MNHEY, CDR2 SVGAGI. V shed 1 base and J shed 10 bases, with 11 bases lying between them. DNA for the CDR3: TGTGCCAGCAGTTACTATCAGGGTACCGAGCAGTTCTTC. Translated, it gives CASSYYQGTEQFF.

The chain recombines TRBV9 with TRBJ2-7, with TRBD2 matching 9 bases. There are 15 residues in the CDR3. The V gene's germline CDR1 is SGDLS and CDR2 YYNGEE. V lost 0 bases and J lost 2; bases outside the gene matches: 3. This CDR3 is CASSVGLAGTYEQYF. The CDR3 bases are TGTGCCAGCAGCGTAGGTCTAGCGGGGACCTACGAGCAGTACTTC. The full variable domain, completed using reference TRBV9 and TRBJ2-7, is DSGVTQTPKHLITATGQRVTLRCSPRSGDLSVYWYQQSLDQGLQFLIQYYNGEERAKGNILERFSAQQFPDLHSELNLSSLELGDSALYFCASSVGLAGTYEQYFGPGTRLTVT.

The gene calls are TRBV5-6 and TRBJ2-3; no clear D. CDR3 length: 14 residues. Germline-derived CDR1 and CDR2 are SGHDT and YYEEEE. V was shortened by 3 bases and J by 3 bases, with 11 bases between the two germline ends. CDR3 bases: TGTGCCAGCAGCTCCGCCCCTAGGACAGATACGCAGTATTTT. Translating gives CASSSAPRTDTQYF.

This clone showed up just once. V gene TRBV12-3 or TRBV12-4 combines with J gene TRBJ2-4; possible D gene TRBD2, 5 bases. The CDR3 contains 13 residues. V was pared by 8 bases and J by 3 bases, with 11 bases between. The CDR3 sequence is CASGGRGKNIQYF. The CDR3 region has the DNA TGTGCCAGCGGAGGCCGGGGCAAAAACATTCAGTACTTC.

The rearrangement joins TRBV10-3 to TRBJ2-7; D perhaps matches TRBD2 (8 bases). Germline-derived CDR1 and CDR2 are ENHRY and SYGVKD. The CDR3 covers 15 residues. V lost 2 bases and J lost 4, with 15 bases in between. The CDR3 here is CAISEGVAGQYEQYF. CDR3 bases: TGTGCCATCAGTGAGGGTGTAGCGGGACAGTACGAGCAGTACTTC.

The chain is built from TRBV18 and TRBJ1-5, with D possibly matching TRBD1 (5 bases). This CDR3 is 16 amino acids long. The V end was cut by 3 bases, the J end by 6 bases, with 18 bases between. Germline V gene sequence: CDR1 KGHSH, CDR2 LQKENI. CDR3 bases: TGTGCCAGCTCACCCAGGGACTCTGGGGCCAGTCAGCCCCAGCATTTT. Amino acids: CASSPRDSGASQPQHF.